The 30 T cell receptor beta chains below were found in one sample sequenced in a study of CD8 T cells in Susac syndrome (dated by TCRdb to about 2019). The library was made by the immunoSEQ multiplex PCR assay. RNA was extracted using the RNeasy kit, and roughly 0.5 to 1 microgram was reverse transcribed with random hexamers. TCRdb's own reprocessing of the public reads used fastp at Q25 and MiXCR and kept productive beta chains. Each entry is one CDR3 protein sequence, shown with its most common DNA and genes. The sample table lists under 200,000 distinct CDR3 sequences, roughly 92% of them with a count of one. Approximately 0.098% of the sample belongs to the ten largest clones. The sample was CD4+ T cells from PBMCs. These receptor sequences come from a human donor in good health.

This chain links TRBV29-1 with TRBJ1-3; no definite D call. Deletions cut 6 bases from V and 0 bases from J, with 9 bases between. This CDR3 comprises 13 residues. Germline V gene sequence: CDR1 SQVTM, CDR2 ANQGSEA. CDR3 loop: CSVRISSGNTIYF. The CDR3 coding sequence is TGCAGCGTCAGGATTAGCTCTGGAAACACCATATATTTT.

The chain employs TRBV12-3 or TRBV12-4 and TRBJ1-2; 7 nucleotides agree with TRBD1. CDR3 length: 16 amino acids. Trimming at V came to 6 bases and at J to 2 bases, leaving 12 bases not matched to a gene. The CDR3 protein is CASSPGGGQANYGYTF. The CDR3 region has the DNA TGTGCCAGCAGCCCGGGGGGCGGACAGGCGAACTATGGCTACACCTTC.

This chain connects TRBV7-2 to TRBJ2-4; TRBD2 aligns across 10 bases. CDR1 SGHTA and CDR2 FQGNSA come from the germline V gene. CDR3 length equals 15 residues. J lost 7 bases, V lost 3 bases, and 6 bases had no gene match. The CDR3 reads CASSFQAGGVNIQYF. The CDR3 coding sequence is TGTGCCAGCAGCTTTCAAGCGGGGGGGGTGAACATTCAGTACTTC.

This clonotype appeared a few times. The chain couples TRBV6-1 to TRBJ2-1, with 7 bases matching TRBD1. This CDR3 comprises 14 residues. CDR1 and CDR2 (germline): MNHNS, SASEGT. The V and J ends lost 5 bases and 1 base, in that order; junction bases with no gene match: 2. This chain's CDR3 is CASSNRGSYNEQFF. CDR3 in DNA: TGTGCCAGCAGTAACAGGGGATCCTACAATGAGCAGTTCTTC.

V and J are TRBV20-1 and TRBJ2-1; no firm D call. V lost 7 bases, J lost 5 bases, and 6 bases lay in between. Germline CDR1 and CDR2: DFQATT and SNEGSKA (reference sequence). The length of the CDR3 is 10 residues. CDR3 amino acids: CSGGHNEQFF. The CDR3 DNA reads as TGCAGTGGAGGACACAATGAGCAGTTCTTC.

The CDR3 DNA sequence: TGCAGTGCCCCGGGTGCATTTCGCGGCACAGATACGCAGTATTTT. Translating it yields CSAPGAFRGTDTQYF. The genes are TRBV20-1 and TRBJ2-3, with unresolved D. V was pared by 6 bases and J by 1 base, with 17 bases between. The CDR3 totals 15 residues. The germline V gene encodes CDR1 DFQATT and CDR2 SNEGSKA (reference sequence).

V usage is TRBV19 and J usage is TRBJ1-1; TRBD1 matches 9 bases. The CDR3 loop spans 14 amino acids. With V trimmed by 4 bases and J by 6 bases, 6 bases remained unmatched. Germline V lookup: CDR1 LNHDA, CDR2 SQIVND (reference sequence). The CDR3 DNA follows: TGTGCCAGTAGTACAAGGACAGGGGAGGCTGAAGCTTTCTTT. As protein: CASSTRTGEAEAFF.

The V call is TRBV7-9, the J call TRBJ1-1; D ambiguous. The V gene lost 3 bases and the J gene lost 1 base, with 9 bases spanning the gap. The CDR3 sequence is 14 residues long. CDR1 is SEHNR, CDR2 FQNEAQ, per germline (reference sequence). Written as DNA, the CDR3 is TGTGCCAGCAGCTTCGGGGTTTCGAACACTGAAGCTTTCTTT. It is translated as CASSFGVSNTEAFF. Full variable domain (remainder filled in from reference TRBV7-9 and TRBJ1-1): DTGVSQNPRHKITKRGQNVTFRCDPISEHNRLYWYRQTLGQGPEFLTYFQNEAQLEKSRLLSDRFSAERPKGSFSTLEIQRTEQGDSAMYLCASSFGVSNTEAFFGQGTRLTVV.

The gene calls are TRBV7-8 and TRBJ2-5; D is uncertain. V dropped 7 bases and J dropped 5 bases, with 11 bases sitting between them. The CDR3 sequence is 12 residues long. CDR1 and CDR2 (germline): SGHVS, FQNEAQ. The CDR3 protein is CASKTFRETQYF. In DNA, the CDR3 is TGTGCCAGCAAAACCTTCCGGGAGACCCAGTACTTC.

J is TRBJ2-7 and V is TRBV2, with D maybe TRBD2 (6 bases). Per the germline V gene, CDR1 is SNHLY and CDR2 is FYNNEI. The CDR3 sequence is 14 residues long. The ends were cut back, 5 bases at V and 2 bases at J, with 13 bases in the middle. CDR3 sequence reads: CASSPTRGTYEQYF. The CDR3 DNA is TGTGCCAGCAGTCCTACCCGGGGGACCTACGAGCAGTACTTC.

This rearrangement joins TRBV28 to TRBJ2-7, with 7 bases identical to TRBD1. CDR1 and CDR2 from the germline V gene are MDHEN and SYDVKM. The length of the CDR3 is 14 residues. With 5 bases clipped from V and 3 bases from J, the junction kept 7 bases outside the gene matches. CDR3 residues: CASSNRGLIYEQYV. CDR3 coding DNA: TGTGCCAGCAGTAACAGGGGCCTGATCTACGAGCAGTACGTC.

The table lists this clonotype with a count of one. V gene TRBV20-1 combines with J gene TRBJ2-3, with TRBD2 identical over 13 bases. The J segment lost 10 bases and the V segment lost 1 base, leaving 8 bases of the junction unmatched. The CDR3 loop spans 15 amino acids. Germline lookup yields CDR1 DFQATT and CDR2 SNEGSKA (reference sequence). The CDR3 is CSARVVVGLAGSQYF. The CDR3 nucleotides are TGCAGTGCTAGAGTCGTCGTGGGACTAGCGGGGTCGCAGTATTTT.

The chain joins TRBV7-2 to TRBJ1-6; no reliable D call. Germline V gene lookup returns CDR1 SGHTA and CDR2 FQGNSA. CDR3 length equals 14 residues. V lost 5 bases, J lost 4 bases, and 9 bases lay in between. DNA for the CDR3: TGTGCCAGCAGCCAAGGACCGTATAATTCACCCCTCCACTTT. It translates to CASSQGPYNSPLHF.

V is TRBV20-1 and J is TRBJ2-4, with 12 bases fitting TRBD2. There are 18 residues in the CDR3. Germline V gives CDR1 DFQATT, CDR2 SNEGSKA (reference sequence). Germline trimming cut 6 bases from V and 0 bases from J; bases unmatched to any gene: 12. The CDR3 is CSATRRETSGGAKNIQYF. As DNA, the CDR3 is TGCAGTGCGACCAGACGGGAGACTAGCGGGGGAGCCAAAAACATTCAGTACTTC.

The CDR3 sequence is CSARGQGGDTGELFF. In nucleotides, the CDR3 is TGCAGTGCCCGCGGACAGGGTGGGGACACCGGGGAGCTGTTTTTT. The gene calls are TRBV20-1 and TRBJ2-2; 8 nucleotides agree with TRBD1. In germline, CDR1 is DFQATT, CDR2 SNEGSKA (reference sequence). Trimming at V came to 6 bases and at J to 3 bases, leaving 9 bases not matched to a gene. CDR3 size: 15 residues.

This chain links TRBV19 with TRBJ2-1, with D perhaps TRBD2 (6 bases). Trimming pared 4 bases from V and 2 bases from J, leaving 12 bases between. Germline CDR1 and CDR2: LNHDA and SQIVND (reference sequence). This CDR3 has 15 residues. The CDR3 DNA follows: TGTGCCAGTAGTAGGGGGACTTTCCCCTACAATGAGCAGTTCTTC. This encodes CASSRGTFPYNEQFF. Looking up the rest from reference TRBV19 and TRBJ2-1 gives the full variable domain: DGGITQSPKYLFRKEGQNVTLSCEQNLNHDAMYWYRQDPGQGLRLIYYSQIVNDFQKGDIAEGYSVSREKKESFPLTVTSAQKNPTAFYLCASSRGTFPYNEQFFGPGTRLTVL.

This sequence joins TRBV19 and TRBJ1-5; a possible D gene is TRBD1 (5 bases). V gave up 8 bases and J gave up 7 bases, with 18 bases separating them. The CDR3 has 14 residues. Germline V gene data show CDR1 as LNHDA and CDR2 as SQIVND (reference sequence). CDR3 nucleotide sequence: TGTGCCAGTGATCTGCGGGACCTTAAACAGCCCCAGCATTTT. It specifies CASDLRDLKQPQHF.

The V and J genes are TRBV28 and TRBJ1-1, with D hard to call. CDR3 size: 16 residues. Germline CDR1 and CDR2: MDHEN and SYDVKM. With 6 bases removed from V and 0 bases from J, the gap between germline ends came to 17 bases. CDR3 coding DNA: TGTGCCAGCAGGAGGGTAAGGGATCGGATGAACACTGAAGCTTTCTTT. Protein: CASRRVRDRMNTEAFF.

The rearrangement joins TRBV12-3 or TRBV12-4 to TRBJ1-5; no firm D call. This CDR3 has 12 amino acids. Trimming took 2 bases from V and 4 from J, leaving 3 bases between them. The CDR3 is CASSLLNQPQHF. The CDR3 DNA reads TGTGCCAGCAGTTTACTTAATCAGCCCCAGCATTTT.

The chain combines TRBV9 with TRBJ1-2; the D is unclear. The CDR3 extends over 15 amino acids. The germline gives CDR1 SGDLS, CDR2 YYNGEE. V was shortened by 2 bases and J by 2 bases, with 13 bases between the two germline ends. The CDR3 sequence is CASSVQANTNYGYTF. CDR3 coding DNA: TGTGCCAGCAGCGTCCAAGCTAACACCAACTATGGCTACACCTTC. The full variable domain, its missing parts supplied by reference TRBV9 and TRBJ1-2, is DSGVTQTPKHLITATGQRVTLRCSPRSGDLSVYWYQQSLDQGLQFLIQYYNGEERAKGNILERFSAQQFPDLHSELNLSSLELGDSALYFCASSVQANTNYGYTFGSGTRLTVV.

The rearrangement links TRBV7-9 to TRBJ1-1; D remains ambiguous. The length of the CDR3 is 13 residues. V lost 8 bases and J 1 base, leaving 11 bases between the germline ends. CDR1 and CDR2 from the germline V gene are SEHNR and FQNEAQ (reference sequence). CDR3 residues: CASHSWENTEAFF. Here the CDR3 DNA reads TGTGCCAGCCACAGCTGGGAGAACACTGAAGCTTTCTTT.

The rearrangement uses TRBV5-1 and TRBJ2-1; 13 bases agree with TRBD2. CDR1 and CDR2 from the germline V gene are SGHRS and YFSETQ. The J segment lost 0 bases and the V segment lost 3 bases, leaving 6 bases of the junction unmatched. This CDR3 is built from 18 residues. The CDR3 DNA follows: TGCGCCAGCAGCTCCGGACTAGCGGGGGCCGGCTCCTACAATGAGCAGTTCTTC. The encoded protein is CASSSGLAGAGSYNEQFF.

The chain's CDR3 is CASSEIMETDTQYF. CDR3 DNA: TGTGCCAGCAGTGAAATTATGGAGACAGATACGCAGTATTTT. The chain combines TRBV2 with TRBJ2-3; D unclear. The V gene lost 2 bases and the J gene lost 3 bases, with 9 bases spanning the gap. The germline V gene encodes CDR1 SNHLY and CDR2 FYNNEI. This CDR3 is built from 14 residues.

The chain uses TRBV3-1 and TRBJ1-4; D uncertain. The germline V and J ends were trimmed by 2 bases and 6 bases, with 10 bases remaining between them. Looked up from germline, CDR1 is LGHDT and CDR2 is YNNKEL (reference sequence). The CDR3 is 14 residues long. CDR3 loop: CASSQRRRDEKLFF. The CDR3 region has the DNA TGTGCCAGCAGCCAAAGAAGACGGGATGAAAAACTGTTTTTT.

This clonotype was detected once. The chain combines TRBV29-1 with TRBJ1-1; D remains unclear. The germline V gene encodes CDR1 SQVTM and CDR2 ANQGSEA. The CDR3 contains 17 residues. Trimming left V 6 bases short and J 1 base short, with 24 bases between. The CDR3 loop is CSVQRNRVLEENTEAFF. Here the CDR3 DNA reads TGCAGCGTCCAGCGAAACCGGGTCCTTGAGGAGAACACTGAAGCTTTCTTT.

The rearrangement joins TRBV15 to TRBJ2-3; 12 bases match TRBD2. CDR1 and CDR2 (germline): LNHNV, YYDKDF (reference sequence). The CDR3 totals 16 residues. V lost 2 bases, J lost 3 bases, and 3 bases stayed unmatched. In DNA form, the CDR3 reads TGTGCCACCAGCAGACTAGCGGGGGGGCCGACAGATACGCAGTATTTT. It is translated as CATSRLAGGPTDTQYF.

This chain connects TRBV9 to TRBJ2-5, with D perhaps TRBD2 (5 bases). V was pared by 1 base and J by 4 bases, with 11 bases between. CDR3 length: 14 residues. Germline lookup yields CDR1 SGDLS and CDR2 YYNGEE. CDR3 DNA sequence: TGTGCCAGCAGCGTATTAGCGTCCGGAGAGACCCAGTACTTC. It yields the protein CASSVLASGETQYF.

This clonotype was detected only once. The gene calls are TRBV30 and TRBJ1-3, with unresolved D. Germline CDR1 reads GTSNPN; CDR2 reads SVGIG (reference sequence). V was cut by 0 bases and J by 0 bases, with 6 bases left in between. The CDR3 has 14 amino acids. The CDR3 protein is CAWSVTNSGNTIYF. The DNA of the CDR3 is TGTGCCTGGAGTGTCACTAACTCTGGAAACACCATATATTTT.

This clonotype showed up just a few times. The chain combines TRBV6-6 with TRBJ2-7, with 7 bases aligning to TRBD1. The CDR3 has 15 residues. Losses at the gene ends were 0 bases for V and 3 bases for J; bases not matched to a gene: 5. Germline CDR1 MNHNY, CDR2 SVGAGI (reference sequence). The CDR3 DNA is TGTGCCAGCAGTTACTCAAATTCAGGGGGCTACGAGCAGTACTTC. Its translation is CASSYSNSGGYEQYF.

The chain links TRBV7-2 to TRBJ2-3; D is undetermined. CDR1 and CDR2 from the germline V gene are SGHTA and FQGNSA. This CDR3 has 14 amino acids. Between the trimmed V and J ends, which lost 1 base and 6 bases, there was a span of 11 bases. This chain's CDR3 is CASSLDVGIDTQYF. DNA of the CDR3: TGTGCCAGCAGCTTAGATGTCGGCATCGATACGCAGTATTTT.